A single sample is the source of the 28 T cell receptor beta chains below, sequenced in a study of memory CD4+ T cells and cytomegalovirus serostatus. Single viable CD3+CD4+CD8-CD45RO+ cells were sorted as the memory CD4+ T cells. The repertoire was sequenced with immunoSEQ multiplex PCR; TCRdb's copy has only in-frame clones and lacks some. The data hold around 50,000 clones, with around 70% observed a single time. Material: memory CD4+ T cells from blood. The receptors shown here come from an adult in good health and CMV-seropositive.

The chain uses TRBV15 and TRBJ2-7; 12 positions agree with TRBD2. The V segment lost 0 bases and the J segment 2 bases; nucleotides outside the gene matches: 14. The V gene's germline CDR1 is LNHNV and CDR2 YYDKDF (reference sequence). This CDR3 contains 20 residues. DNA for the CDR3: TGTGCCACCAGCAGAGATAAGGACCTAGCGGGGGGGCCTTTCACCTACGAGCAGTACTTC. Protein: CATSRDKDLAGGPFTYEQYF. Full variable domain (missing parts from reference TRBV15 and TRBJ2-7): DAMVIQNPRYQVTQFGKPVTLSCSQTLNHNVMYWYQQKSSQAPKLLFHYYDKDFNNEADTPDNFQSRRPNTSFCFLDIRSPGLGDTAMYLCATSRDKDLAGGPFTYEQYFGPGTRLTVT.

V and J are TRBV5-1 and TRBJ2-4; D is perhaps TRBD2 (6 bases). Trimming removed 2 bases from V and 1 base from J, with 19 bases in between. The CDR3 consists of 18 residues. CDR1 SGHRS and CDR2 YFSETQ come from the germline V gene. The CDR3 here is CASSLETSGLVAKNIQYF. CDR3 DNA: TGCGCCAGCAGCTTAGAGACTAGTGGTTTGGTGGCCAAAAACATTCAGTACTTC.

The CDR3 here is CASSLVRIATLDTQYF. In DNA, the CDR3 is TGTGCCAGCAGCTTAGTTAGAATAGCTACCCTGGATACGCAGTATTTT. V and J are TRBV7-8 and TRBJ2-3; no clear D gene. Trimming took off 1 base at V and 6 bases at J, with 17 bases between the two ends. The CDR3 totals 16 residues. The germline V gene encodes CDR1 SGHVS and CDR2 FQNEAQ.

This chain connects TRBV5-6 to TRBJ1-5; D ambiguous. Germline CDR1 SGHDT, CDR2 YYEEEE. Trimming removed 1 base from V and 5 bases from J, with 10 bases in between. The CDR3 runs 14 residues. The CDR3 DNA is TGTGCCAGCAGCTTGTTCTTGGGGTATCAGCCCCAGCATTTT. It encodes CASSLFLGYQPQHF.

The chain recombines TRBV29-1 with TRBJ2-3, with D perhaps given as TRBD1 or TRBD2 (5 bases each). The CDR3 is made up of 12 amino acids. The V end lost 7 bases, the J end lost 4 bases, and 12 bases lay between the germline ends. The germline CDR1 and CDR2 sequences are SQVTM and ANQGSEA. In DNA form, the CDR3 reads TGCAGCGCCGCTCCGGGGCCAGATACGCAGTATTTT. Amino acids: CSAAPGPDTQYF.

This clone was recorded once. The chain has TRBV5-5 and TRBJ2-3; D is unclear. Trimming cost V 0 bases and J 6 bases, with 5 bases left between them. Germline CDR1 and CDR2: SGHKS and YYEKEE (reference sequence). The CDR3 consists of 12 residues. Here the CDR3 reads CASSLDGDTQYF. The CDR3 DNA sequence: TGTGCCAGCAGCTTGGATGGGGATACGCAGTATTTT.

The chain recombines TRBV5-6 with TRBJ2-3; D is uncertain. Looked up from germline, CDR1 is SGHDT and CDR2 is YYEEEE. This CDR3 is built from 14 residues. Trimming left V 4 bases short and J 3 bases short, with 12 bases between. This CDR3 is CASSPISRTDTQYF. The CDR3 region has the DNA TGTGCCAGCAGCCCCATCAGCCGAACAGATACGCAGTATTTT. Full variable domain (rest looked up from reference TRBV5-6 and TRBJ2-3): DAGVTQSPTHLIKTRGQQVTLRCSPKSGHDTVSWYQQALGQGPQFIFQYYEEEERQRGNFPDRFSGHQFPNYSSELNVNALLLGDSALYLCASSPISRTDTQYFGPGTRLTVL.

This chain links TRBV7-3 with TRBJ1-1; D is ambiguous. Germline CDR1 SGHTA, CDR2 FQGTGA. The CDR3 consists of 13 residues. V gave up 3 bases and J gave up 1 base, with 6 bases separating them. Here the CDR3 reads CASSFLQNTEAFF. The CDR3 DNA reads as TGTGCCAGCAGCTTCTTGCAGAACACTGAAGCTTTCTTT.

This rearrangement joins TRBV19 to TRBJ1-1; the D gene is possibly TRBD1 (6 bases). The CDR3 has 13 amino acids. V was trimmed by 6 bases and J by 2 bases, leaving 10 bases between them. Germline V gene sequence: CDR1 LNHDA, CDR2 SQIVND (reference sequence). DNA of the CDR3: TGTGCCAGTAGCTTACAGGGTAACACTGAAGCTTTCTTT. Its protein product is CASSLQGNTEAFF.

The V call is TRBV7-2, the J call TRBJ2-7; D is perhaps TRBD1 or TRBD2 (6 bases each). From germline, CDR1 is SGHTA and CDR2 FQGNSA. V lost 5 bases, J lost 7 bases, and 18 bases lay in between. The CDR3 is made up of 14 amino acids. CDR3 nucleotide sequence: TGTGCCAGCAGCCACCAATCCAGAGGGGGGGAGCAGTACTTC. Translating it yields CASSHQSRGGEQYF.

The chain links TRBV7-2 to TRBJ2-5; 7 nucleotides align to TRBD2. Losses at the gene ends were 4 bases for V and 2 bases for J; bases not matched to a gene: 7. Per germline, CDR1 SGHTA and CDR2 FQGNSA. The CDR3 is made up of 15 amino acids. CDR3 sequence reads: CASSYAASGQETQYF. DNA of the CDR3: TGTGCCAGCAGCTATGCCGCTAGCGGACAAGAGACCCAGTACTTC.

The gene calls are TRBV18 and TRBJ1-4, with 7 bases identical to TRBD1. The CDR3 loop spans 17 amino acids. V gave up 3 bases and J gave up 5 bases; unmatched junction bases: 12. The germline V gene encodes CDR1 KGHSH and CDR2 LQKENI. CDR3 nucleotide sequence: TGTGCCAGCTCACCGGAACTAGCCGACAGGGCCAATGAAAAACTGTTTTTT. It translates to CASSPELADRANEKLFF. The variable domain in full, with the rest retrieved from reference TRBV18 and TRBJ1-4, is NAGVMQNPRHLVRRRGQEARLRCSPMKGHSHVYWYRQLPEEGLKFMVYLQKENIIDESGMPKERFSAEFPKEGPSILRIQQVVRGDSAAYFCASSPELADRANEKLFFGSGTQLSVL.

This clone was seen a few times. This chain links TRBV19 with TRBJ1-2; D not resolved. The CDR3 spans 12 residues. CDR1 is LNHDA and CDR2 is SQIVND in the germline V gene (reference sequence). The ends were cut back, 5 bases at V and 3 bases at J, with 7 bases in the middle. The CDR3 bases are TGTGCCAGTAGTTCCCGGTACTATGGCTACACCTTC. Its protein is CASSSRYYGYTF.

The genes are TRBV5-1 and TRBJ2-2; 8 bases map to TRBD1. J gave up 6 bases and V 3 bases, and 7 bases lay outside the gene matches. Germline V gene lookup returns CDR1 SGHRS and CDR2 YFSETQ. This CDR3 spans 15 amino acids. The CDR3 protein is CASSSLTGESGELFF. The CDR3 DNA is TGCGCCAGCAGCTCACTGACAGGGGAGTCCGGGGAGCTGTTTTTT.

The genes are TRBV7-3 and TRBJ2-5, with 9 bases identical to TRBD2. This CDR3 has 15 residues. Germline assignment: CDR1 SGHTA and CDR2 FQGTGA. V lost 5 bases, J lost 5 bases, and 9 bases stayed unmatched. The CDR3 sequence: CASSKRGGAGETQYF. The DNA for the CDR3 is TGTGCCAGCAGCAAACGCGGGGGGGCCGGCGAGACCCAGTACTTC.

This chain uses TRBV27 with TRBJ2-2, with D possibly TRBD1 on 5 matching bases. CDR1 and CDR2 (germline): MNHEY, SMNVEV (reference sequence). Trimming shortened V by 6 bases and J by 1 base, and 18 bases separated the two germline ends. This CDR3 has 17 amino acids. DNA of the CDR3: TGTGCCAGCAGGAGACATTCAGGGAATGGGAACACCGGGGAGCTGTTTTTT. It yields the protein CASRRHSGNGNTGELFF.

The V gene is TRBV11-2, the J gene TRBJ2-1, with D hard to call. The CDR3 totals 15 residues. The germline CDR1 and CDR2 sequences are SGHAT and FQNNGV. Trimming took off 0 bases at V and 6 bases at J, with 12 bases between the two ends. CDR3: CASSLDVAGFNEQFF. The CDR3, as DNA: TGTGCCAGCAGCTTAGATGTCGCAGGCTTCAATGAGCAGTTCTTC. Full variable domain (missing parts from reference TRBV11-2 and TRBJ2-1): EAGVAQSPRYKIIEKRQSVAFWCNPISGHATLYWYQQILGQGPKLLIQFQNNGVVDDSQLPKDRFSAERLKGVDSTLKIQPAKLEDSAVYLCASSLDVAGFNEQFFGPGTRLTVL.

The V and J genes are TRBV11-3 and TRBJ2-3; D not resolved. The CDR3 is made up of 12 amino acids. V lost 1 base and J 4 bases, leaving 3 bases between the germline ends. Germline CDR1 and CDR2: SGHNT and YENEEA. The CDR3 region has the DNA TGTGCCAGCAGCTTAGTATCAGATACGCAGTATTTT. This codes for CASSLVSDTQYF.

V and J are TRBV7-9 and TRBJ2-1; 8 bases align to TRBD2. V lost 5 bases, J lost 6 bases, and 3 bases stayed unmatched. The CDR3 length is 13 residues. CDR1 and CDR2 from the germline V gene are SEHNR and FQNEAQ (reference sequence). This CDR3 reads CASSPGGGNEQFF. CDR3 in DNA: TGTGCCAGCAGCCCCGGGGGGGGCAATGAGCAGTTCTTC. Together with reference TRBV7-9 and TRBJ2-1, the CDR3 gives the full variable domain: DTGVSQNPRHKITKRGQNVTFRCDPISEHNRLYWYRQTLGQGPEFLTYFQNEAQLEKSRLLSDRFSAERPKGSFSTLEIQRTEQGDSAMYLCASSPGGGNEQFFGPGTRLTVL.

This clone turned up a few times. The chain has TRBV4-1 and TRBJ1-1; weak D call: TRBD1 (6 bases). Trimming removed 4 bases at V and 0 bases at J, with 15 bases between. The CDR3 has 16 residues. Germline V lookup: CDR1 MGHRA, CDR2 YSYEKL. CDR3 coding DNA: TGCGCCAGCAGCCCCGAGGGGGGGTCAATGAACACTGAAGCTTTCTTT. Its translation: CASSPEGGSMNTEAFF.

This clone was detected once. V gene TRBV7-8 combines with J gene TRBJ2-7, with TRBD1 matching over 7 bases. The CDR3 has 15 residues. CDR1 SGHVS and CDR2 FQNEAQ come from the germline V gene. V was clipped by 7 bases and J by 1 base; unmatched bases: 10. The CDR3 bases are TGTGCCAGCACCATCTCCGGGACAGTTTCCTACGAGCAGTACTTC. It encodes CASTISGTVSYEQYF.

This clone was recorded only once. The rearrangement joins TRBV11-3 to TRBJ1-6, with D unclear. There are 13 residues in the CDR3. Trimming removed 0 bases from V and 8 bases from J, with 5 bases in between. Germline values: CDR1 SGHNT, CDR2 YENEEA. CDR3: CASSLDGDSPLHF. For the CDR3, the DNA is TGTGCCAGCAGCTTAGATGGTGATTCACCCCTCCACTTT. Full variable domain (rest looked up from reference TRBV11-3 and TRBJ1-6): EAGVVQSPRYKIIEKKQPVAFWCNPISGHNTLYWYLQNLGQGPELLIRYENEEAVDDSQLPKDRFSAERLKGVDSTLKIQPAELGDSAVYLCASSLDGDSPLHFGNGTRLTVT.

V and J are TRBV5-6 and TRBJ1-2, with D unresolved. The CDR3 has 13 residues. Germline V gives CDR1 SGHDT, CDR2 YYEEEE. The germline V and J ends were trimmed by 3 bases and 0 bases, with 6 bases remaining between them. This chain's CDR3 is CASSYQANYGYTF. The DNA of the CDR3 is TGTGCCAGCAGCTACCAGGCTAACTATGGCTACACCTTC.

The chain couples TRBV2 to TRBJ1-2; TRBD1 agrees at 7 bases. J was trimmed by 7 bases and V by 6 bases; bases with no gene match: 8. Germline V gene sequence: CDR1 SNHLY, CDR2 FYNNEI. The CDR3 runs to 13 residues. The CDR3 reads CASSDRVIGGYTF. The CDR3 coding sequence is TGTGCCAGCAGCGACAGGGTTATAGGTGGCTACACCTTC.

This clone was seen only a few times. The chain has TRBV6-6 and TRBJ2-7; 10 nucleotides line up with TRBD1. This CDR3 has 15 amino acids. CDR1 and CDR2 from the germline V gene are MNHNY and SVGAGI (reference sequence). V lost 2 bases, J lost 5 bases, and 6 bases stayed unmatched. CDR3 coding DNA: TGTGCCAGCAGTTACGCCCCGGACAGGGGGGACGAGCAGTACTTC. It encodes CASSYAPDRGDEQYF.

The CDR3 sequence: CASREAGTSYEQYF. CDR3 nucleotides: TGCGCCAGCCGGGAAGCGGGGACTTCCTACGAGCAGTACTTC. The chain combines TRBV5-1 with TRBJ2-7; TRBD2 aligns across 7 bases. This CDR3 is built from 14 residues. CDR1 and CDR2 (germline): SGHRS, YFSETQ. V gave up 7 bases and J gave up 1 base; unmatched junction bases: 8.

The chain uses TRBV9 and TRBJ2-3, with D perhaps assigned TRBD1 or TRBD2 (6 bases each). Germline V gene data show CDR1 as SGDLS and CDR2 as YYNGEE. V lost 2 bases and J lost 1, with 11 bases in between. The CDR3 consists of 15 residues. The CDR3 spells CASSVVGGGTDTQYF. The CDR3 DNA is TGTGCCAGCAGCGTGGTCGGGGGCGGCACAGATACGCAGTATTTT. The variable domain in full, with the rest retrieved from reference TRBV9 and TRBJ2-3, is DSGVTQTPKHLITATGQRVTLRCSPRSGDLSVYWYQQSLDQGLQFLIQYYNGEERAKGNILERFSAQQFPDLHSELNLSSLELGDSALYFCASSVVGGGTDTQYFGPGTRLTVL.

The chain joins TRBV9 to TRBJ2-1; 13 bases align to TRBD2. The length of the CDR3 is 14 residues. CDR1 is SGDLS, CDR2 YYNGEE, per germline. Trimming removed 2 bases from V and 8 bases from J; junction bases left unmatched: 1. This chain's CDR3 is CASSVTSGRDEQFF. The CDR3 DNA reads TGTGCCAGCAGCGTTACTAGCGGGAGGGATGAGCAGTTCTTC.